In its sample, the clone carrying this T cell receptor (beta chain) was seen many times. The antigen remains undetermined. Tregs were sorted as CD4+CD25+CD127-/low cells. Broader study findings: The TCR gene usage of tumor memory CD4+ T cells clustered together with blood and lymph node memory CD4+ cells and with lymph node naive CD4+ cells. The larger-cohort validation was restricted to a single TCR beta V-J rearrangement rather than whole repertoires. Greatest tumor Treg TCR overlap was with tumor naive CD4+ cells.

The CDR3 covers 14 residues. Trimming took 0 bases from V and 4 from J, leaving 9 bases between them. Germline V gene lookup returns CDR1 LGHDT and CDR2 YNNKEL (reference sequence). Full-length variable regions came from constant-region reverse primers plus semi-nested Nested Universal Primer A PCR. TCRdb re-derived calls from the 5' RACE reads in MiXCR, one entry per CDR3 protein. The sample shows tens of thousands of distinct CDR3 sequences, roughly 23% of them seen only once. The clonotype comes from a female donor with breast cancer. The sample comprised Tregs sorted from a lymph node. The gene calls are TRBV3-1 and TRBJ1-1; D is perhaps TRBD1 (6 bases). CDR3 nucleotides: TGTGCCAGCAGCCAAGAGGGGGCGACCACTGAAGCTTTCTTT. Amino acids: CASSQEGATTEAFF.